This paragraph reports one TCR beta chain. Its antigen is not identified. Looked up from germline, CDR1 is LGHDT and CDR2 is YNNKEL (reference sequence). This CDR3 is built from 15 residues. The V end lost 1 base, the J end lost 1 base, and 10 bases lay between the germline ends. This sample was taken from a study of blood T cells in healthy people across ages. Turning to the study itself: Roughly one uniquely barcoded beta molecule per two T cells was captured.

Study-wide results and caveats: Strong correlation existed between TCR beta diversity and naive T cell percentage. Underestimates were what the diversity estimates from one million T cells were considered to be.

The authors ran a second PCR of about 6 to 12 cycles using a sample-barcoded 5' primer and a J-beta primer mix. Each cDNA molecule received a tag from a template-switch adaptor that had 12 random nucleotides. A single record per CDR3 protein comes from TCRdb applying MiXCR to the 5' RACE reads. Of about 720,000 distinct CDR3 sequences in the sample, 22% were seen once. Material for sequencing was blood. V and J are TRBV3-1 and TRBJ1-1; D possibly corresponds to TRBD1 (5 bases). The clonotype comes from a man aged 65 to 85 in good health. CDR3 protein: CASSQGWGRNTEAFF. CDR3 DNA sequence: TGTGCCAGCAGCCAAGGGTGGGGGAGGAACACTGAAGCTTTCTTT.